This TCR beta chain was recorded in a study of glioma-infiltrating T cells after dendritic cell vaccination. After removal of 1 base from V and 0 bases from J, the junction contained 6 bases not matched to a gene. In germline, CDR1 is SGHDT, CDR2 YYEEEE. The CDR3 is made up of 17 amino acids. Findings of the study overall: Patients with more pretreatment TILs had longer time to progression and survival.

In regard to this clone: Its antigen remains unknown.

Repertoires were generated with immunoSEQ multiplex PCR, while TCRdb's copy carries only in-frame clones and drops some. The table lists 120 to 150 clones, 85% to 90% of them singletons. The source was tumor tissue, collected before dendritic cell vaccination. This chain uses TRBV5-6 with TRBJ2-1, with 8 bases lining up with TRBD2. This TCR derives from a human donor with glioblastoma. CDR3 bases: TGTGCCAGCAGCTTGACCATCGGGGGGGACTCCTACAATGAGCAGTTCTTC. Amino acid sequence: CASSLTIGGDSYNEQFF.